This TCR beta chain was identified in a study of T cell repertoires in cytomegalovirus infection. TCRdb recomputed calls from the reads with MiXCR, one row per CDR3 protein. The data contain about 450,000 distinct CDR3 sequences, around 32% of them singletons. Germline V gene data show CDR1 as SGHNT and CDR2 as YYREEE (reference sequence). This CDR3 has 12 residues. The V end was cut by 0 bases, the J end by 9 bases, with 7 bases between. The rearrangement joins TRBV5-4 to TRBJ2-1, with D uncertain. The sequencing input was PBMCs. This TCR was sampled from a human donor in good health (CMV status not recorded). Some clones in this sample may be carry-over from other donors' samples. The CDR3 DNA reads TGTGCCAGCAGCTTGGAGGGTATTGAGCAGTTCTTC. Residues: CASSLEGIEQFF.